The source of this T cell receptor (beta chain) is a study of T cell repertoires in cytomegalovirus infection. TCRdb reprocessed the reads via MiXCR and lists one record per CDR3 protein. The sample has hundreds of thousands of distinct CDR3 sequences, approximately 32% seen once. The CDR3 is made up of 15 amino acids. V lost 0 bases and J 2 bases, leaving 9 bases between the germline ends. Germline V gene data show CDR1 as LGHDT and CDR2 as YNNKEL (reference sequence). Remarks on this clonotype: What it binds is not known.

The sequence was collected from a human donor in good health (CMV status not recorded). Some clones in this sample may be carry-over from other donors' samples. The source material was cultured CD8+ T cells from PBMCs, sampled from culture after CMV antigen stimulation. This sequence joins TRBV3-1 and TRBJ2-3; no definite D call. The CDR3 DNA sequence: TGTGCCAGCAGCCAAGATTCCATACTCACAGATACGCAGTATTTT. It yields the protein CASSQDSILTDTQYF.